Below, 23 T cell receptor beta chains from the same sample are listed, as sequenced in a study of a mutant IDH1 vaccine in newly diagnosed glioma. Time point of the sample: week 23, last vaccination. Vaccinated patients received 300 ug of mutant IDH1 20-mer peptide per dose, with topical imiquimod. These receptors are not linked to any known antigen. Method: immunoSEQ multiplex PCR; TCRdb's copy keeps in-frame clones and lacks some. The sample gives some 40,000 clones, approximately 80% of which show up once; 4% to 6% is in the top ten. The specimen comprised PBMCs, sampled from a glioma patient whose treatment included an IDH1 peptide vaccine. All receptors derive from a man aged 35 to 55 with glioma.

The chain carries TRBV27 and TRBJ2-3; a possible D gene is TRBD2 (5 bases). Trimming stripped 2 bases from V and 2 bases from J, with 11 bases between. CDR1 and CDR2 (germline): MNHEY, SMNVEV (reference sequence). The CDR3 runs to 15 residues. CDR3 nucleotide sequence: TGTGCCAGCAGTTTAAGGCTAGCTTCCACAGATACGCAGTATTTT. Translation gives CASSLRLASTDTQYF.

The chain couples TRBV5-1 to TRBJ2-2; no definite D call. V was clipped by 4 bases and J by 4 bases, with 11 bases between them. The CDR3 covers 14 residues. The germline V gene encodes CDR1 SGHRS and CDR2 YFSETQ. CDR3: CASSLHDRTGELFF. The DNA for the CDR3 is TGCGCCAGCAGCCTACACGACCGCACCGGGGAGCTGTTTTTT.

V and J are TRBV4-2 and TRBJ2-5; D perhaps matches TRBD1 (5 bases). The CDR3 is 16 amino acids. Germline V lookup: CDR1 LGHNA, CDR2 YNFKEQ. Trimming removed 0 bases from V and 2 bases from J, with 13 bases in between. The CDR3 bases are TGTGCCAGCAGCCAAGAGGGCGGACGGACACAAGAGACCCAGTACTTC. It specifies CASSQEGGRTQETQYF.

The gene calls are TRBV18 and TRBJ1-1; 9 nucleotides match TRBD1. V lost 6 bases, J lost 2 bases, and 13 bases stayed unmatched. The length of the CDR3 is 17 residues. Germline V CDR1 and CDR2: KGHSH, LQKENI. The CDR3 coding sequence is TGTGCCAGCTCTCAGTCCGGGACAGGGCCCCGCAACACTGAAGCTTTCTTT. Its protein is CASSQSGTGPRNTEAFF.

The chain couples TRBV19 to TRBJ2-5; 12 nucleotides agree with TRBD2. The CDR3 consists of 18 residues. V was pared by 6 bases and J by 1 base, with 12 bases of the junction left unmatched. Germline V gene lookup returns CDR1 LNHDA and CDR2 SQIVND (reference sequence). The CDR3 nucleotides read TGTGCCAGTAGCGCCGTGACTAGCGGGAGCTTTGGCCAAGAGACCCAGTACTTC. This codes for CASSAVTSGSFGQETQYF.

This clone was seen a few times. This chain's CDR3 is CASSASTGRGYEQYF. The DNA of the CDR3 is TGTGCCAGCAGTGCCTCGACAGGGCGAGGCTACGAGCAGTACTTC. The chain joins TRBV27 to TRBJ2-7; 7 bases agree with TRBD1. The V segment lost 5 bases and the J segment 3 bases; nucleotides outside the gene matches: 10. The CDR3 spans 15 residues. Germline V gives CDR1 MNHEY, CDR2 SMNVEV (reference sequence).

V and J are TRBV10-2 and TRBJ2-6; 7 bases fit TRBD2. CDR1 is WSHSY, CDR2 SAAADI, per germline. This CDR3 is 17 amino acids long. V lost 5 bases, J lost 0 bases, and 7 bases stayed unmatched. The CDR3, as DNA: TGCGCCAGCAGTAGCGGGATCCCTCTCTCTGGGGCCAACGTCCTGACTTTC. Translating it yields CASSSGIPLSGANVLTF.

V is TRBV11-2 and J is TRBJ2-7; no clear D. The CDR3 contains 15 residues. The V gene lost 0 bases and the J gene lost 3 bases, with 12 bases spanning the gap. The germline V gene has CDR1 SGHAT and CDR2 FQNNGV. The chain's CDR3 is CASSLDRTRYYEQYF. Here the CDR3 DNA reads TGTGCCAGCAGCTTAGATCGCACTCGATACTACGAGCAGTACTTC. Combining the CDR3 with reference TRBV11-2 and TRBJ2-7 gives the whole variable domain EAGVAQSPRYKIIEKRQSVAFWCNPISGHATLYWYQQILGQGPKLLIQFQNNGVVDDSQLPKDRFSAERLKGVDSTLKIQPAKLEDSAVYLCASSLDRTRYYEQYFGPGTRLTVT.

On this clone itself: Other DNA sequences in this sample translate to the same CDR3. V is TRBV19 and J is TRBJ2-1; TRBD1 agrees at 9 bases. Looked up from germline, CDR1 is LNHDA and CDR2 is SQIVND (reference sequence). This CDR3 comprises 15 residues. The ends lost 5 bases at V and 1 base at J; junction bases unmatched: 3. The CDR3 DNA sequence: TGTGCCAGTAGTCCCGACAGGGGGTCCTACAATGAGCAGTTCTTC. It is translated as CASSPDRGSYNEQFF.

This clone came up a few times. V and J are TRBV19 and TRBJ1-3; the match to TRBD1 covers 7 bases. This CDR3 has 14 amino acids. The junction had 11 bases not matched to a gene; V was cut back by 7 bases and J by 8 bases. The germline CDR1 and CDR2 sequences are LNHDA and SQIVND (reference sequence). The CDR3 DNA reads as TGTGCCAGTATGGACAGGAAGGTCGGTGACACCATATATTTT. It codes for CASMDRKVGDTIYF.

This rearrangement joins TRBV7-6 to TRBJ1-5; no definite D call. Germline V CDR1 and CDR2: SGHVS, FNYEAQ. Trimming cost V 5 bases and J 11 bases, with 13 bases left between them. This CDR3 has 12 amino acids. CDR3 sequence reads: CASSPSLTAQHF. The CDR3 nucleotides are TGTGCCAGCAGCCCGTCCCTTACGGCCCAGCATTTT.

This chain uses TRBV9 with TRBJ2-3; weak D call: TRBD2 (5 bases). The CDR3 runs to 13 residues. Germline V gene lookup returns CDR1 SGDLS and CDR2 YYNGEE. The ends were cut back, 3 bases at V and 6 bases at J, with 11 bases in the middle. The CDR3 loop reads CASSAGLPDTQYF. DNA for the CDR3: TGTGCCAGCAGCGCCGGACTGCCCGATACGCAGTATTTT.

The chain couples TRBV23-1 to TRBJ1-3, with D unresolved. TRBV23-1 is classed as an ORF, of uncertain function. The CDR3 runs 18 residues. The V end was cut by 8 bases, the J end by 3 bases, with 26 bases between. The CDR3 here is CASPLNYSARSLGNTIYF. CDR3 in DNA: TGCGCCAGCCCCCTCAACTACAGCGCTCGAAGCCTTGGAAACACCATATATTTT.

The chain couples TRBV28 to TRBJ2-1; no firm D call. The CDR3 totals 13 residues. V lost 2 bases and J 7 bases, leaving 9 bases between the germline ends. Germline V gives CDR1 MDHEN, CDR2 SYDVKM. CDR3: CASSLGPWNEQFF. CDR3 bases: TGTGCCAGCAGTTTAGGCCCCTGGAATGAGCAGTTCTTC. Supplemented by reference TRBV28 and TRBJ2-1, the full variable domain reads DVKVTQSSRYLVKRTGEKVFLECVQDMDHENMFWYRQDPGLGLRLIYFSYDVKMKEKGDIPEGYSVSREKKERFSLILESASTNQTSMYLCASSLGPWNEQFFGPGTRLTVL.

This rearrangement joins TRBV11-1 to TRBJ2-2; perhaps TRBD1 as D (6 bases). Germline V gene lookup returns CDR1 SGHAT and CDR2 FQDESV (reference sequence). The CDR3 consists of 13 residues. V was pared by 5 bases and J by 7 bases, with 11 bases between. CDR3 in amino acids: CASSRIRGGELFF. In DNA form, the CDR3 reads TGTGCCAGCAGCCGGATCAGGGGCGGGGAGCTGTTTTTT.

The gene calls are TRBV5-1 and TRBJ1-2; D remains ambiguous. V lost 0 bases, J lost 5 bases, and 8 bases lay in between. The germline V gene has CDR1 SGHRS and CDR2 YFSETQ. The CDR3 runs to 13 residues. The CDR3 sequence: CASSLGRWYGYTF. The CDR3 DNA sequence: TGCGCCAGCAGCTTGGGCAGGTGGTATGGCTACACCTTC.

This chain connects TRBV19 to TRBJ2-7; a possible D gene is TRBD1 (5 bases). This CDR3 spans 13 amino acids. V lost 2 bases, J lost 4 bases, and 9 bases lay in between. Germline V gives CDR1 LNHDA, CDR2 SQIVND (reference sequence). CDR3 region: CASSISTEYEQYF. CDR3 DNA: TGTGCCAGTAGTATATCGACAGAGTACGAGCAGTACTTC.

The chain couples TRBV7-2 to TRBJ1-3, with TRBD1 matching 7 bases. The CDR3 has 13 residues. V gave up 6 bases and J gave up 3 bases; unmatched junction bases: 2. Germline CDR1 is SGHTA and CDR2 is FQGNSA. The DNA for the CDR3 is TGTGCCAGCAGACAGGGGAATGGAAACACCATATATTTT. Encoded protein: CASRQGNGNTIYF.

The chain uses TRBV30 and TRBJ2-4, with a weak D call TRBD2 (5 bases). CDR3 length: 16 residues. Trimming shortened V by 4 bases and J by 0 bases, and 16 bases separated the two germline ends. Germline lookup yields CDR1 GTSNPN and CDR2 SVGIG (reference sequence). CDR3 amino acids: CAWMHQAALAKNIQYF. The CDR3 DNA reads as TGTGCCTGGATGCACCAAGCGGCTTTAGCCAAAAACATTCAGTACTTC.

The chain couples TRBV6-1 to TRBJ1-5, with 8 nucleotides matching TRBD1. J lost 1 base, V lost 3 bases, and 2 bases had no gene match. The CDR3 is 15 amino acids. The germline V gene encodes CDR1 MNHNS and CDR2 SASEGT. In nucleotides, the CDR3 is TGTGCCAGCAGTGACGGGGACAGGAGCAATCAGCCCCAGCATTTT. Protein sequence: CASSDGDRSNQPQHF.

This chain joins TRBV11-3 and TRBJ1-6; D is perhaps TRBD1 (5 bases). V was cut by 3 bases and J by 5 bases, with 5 bases left in between. Per germline, CDR1 SGHNT and CDR2 YENEEA. There are 13 residues in the CDR3. CDR3 coding DNA: TGTGCCAGCAGCTTGGGGGATAATTCACCCCTCCACTTT. Protein: CASSLGDNSPLHF.

This chain connects TRBV5-1 to TRBJ2-5; TRBD2 might be the D (5 bases). The end of the DNA is better explained by TRBJ2-7, so the J call may be wrong. This CDR3 is built from 15 residues. Germline V CDR1 and CDR2: SGHRS, YFSETQ. The CDR3 DNA reads as TGCGCCAGCAGCTTGGCCCCAGGACTCACCTACGAGCAGTACTTC. Protein product: CASSLAPGLTYEQYF.

The rearrangement joins TRBV6-1 to TRBJ2-7; TRBD1 matches at 10 bases. The CDR3 covers 14 residues. CDR1 is MNHNS, CDR2 SASEGT, per germline. V shed 5 bases and J 3 bases; nucleotides not matched to a gene: 4. The CDR3 DNA sequence: TGTGCCAGCAGTACGGGGGACAGGGGCTACGAGCAGTACTTC. Protein product: CASSTGDRGYEQYF.